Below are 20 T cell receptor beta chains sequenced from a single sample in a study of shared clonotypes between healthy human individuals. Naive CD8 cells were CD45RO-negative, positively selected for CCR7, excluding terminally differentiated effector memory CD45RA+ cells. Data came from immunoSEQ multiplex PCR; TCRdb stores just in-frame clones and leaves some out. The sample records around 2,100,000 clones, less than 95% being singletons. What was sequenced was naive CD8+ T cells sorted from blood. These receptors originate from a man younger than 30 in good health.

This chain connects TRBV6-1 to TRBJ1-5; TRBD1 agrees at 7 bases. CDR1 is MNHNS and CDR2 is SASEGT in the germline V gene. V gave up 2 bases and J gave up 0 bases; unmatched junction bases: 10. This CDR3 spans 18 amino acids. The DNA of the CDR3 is TGTGCCAGCAGTGAATGGGCCTTAACAGGGGATAGCAATCAGCCCCAGCATTTT. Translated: CASSEWALTGDSNQPQHF.

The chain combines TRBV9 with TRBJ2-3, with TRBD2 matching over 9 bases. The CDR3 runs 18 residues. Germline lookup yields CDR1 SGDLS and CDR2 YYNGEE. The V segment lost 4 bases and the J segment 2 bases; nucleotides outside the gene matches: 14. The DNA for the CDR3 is TGTGCCAGCAGCCCGAGTGCGGGACTAGCAGGGATCACAGATACGCAGTATTTT. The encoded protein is CASSPSAGLAGITDTQYF.

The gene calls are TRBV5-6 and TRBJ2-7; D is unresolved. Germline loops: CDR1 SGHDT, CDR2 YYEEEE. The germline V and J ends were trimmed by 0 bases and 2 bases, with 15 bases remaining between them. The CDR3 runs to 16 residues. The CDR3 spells CASSLGYPSPTYEQYF. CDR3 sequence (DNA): TGTGCCAGCAGCTTGGGTTATCCGTCGCCCACCTACGAGCAGTACTTC.

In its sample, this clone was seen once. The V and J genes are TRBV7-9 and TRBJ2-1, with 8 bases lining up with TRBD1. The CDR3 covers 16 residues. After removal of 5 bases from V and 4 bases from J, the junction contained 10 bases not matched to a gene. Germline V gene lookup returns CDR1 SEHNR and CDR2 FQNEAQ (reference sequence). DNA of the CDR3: TGTGCCAGCAGCAACGCGACAGGGGCCCCATACAATGAGCAGTTCTTC. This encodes CASSNATGAPYNEQFF.

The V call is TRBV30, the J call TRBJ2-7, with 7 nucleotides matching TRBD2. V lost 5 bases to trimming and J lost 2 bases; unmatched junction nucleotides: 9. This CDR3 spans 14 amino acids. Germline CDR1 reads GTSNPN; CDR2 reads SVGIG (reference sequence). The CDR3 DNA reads TGTGCCTGGGGGTCGGCCAGCGGGACCTACGAGCAGTACTTC. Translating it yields CAWGSASGTYEQYF. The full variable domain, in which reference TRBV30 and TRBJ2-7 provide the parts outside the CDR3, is SQTIHQWPATLVQPVGSPLSLECTVEGTSNPNLYWYRQAAGRGLQLLFYSVGIGQISSEVPQNLSASRPQDRQFILSSKKLLLSDSGFYLCAWGSASGTYEQYFGPGTRLTVT.

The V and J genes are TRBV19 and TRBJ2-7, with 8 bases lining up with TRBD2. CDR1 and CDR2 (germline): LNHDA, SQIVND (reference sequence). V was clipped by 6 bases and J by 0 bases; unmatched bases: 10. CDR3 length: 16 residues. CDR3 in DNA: TGTGCCAGTAGGGAACTAGCGGAAAGCCCCTCCTACGAGCAGTACTTC. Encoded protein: CASRELAESPSYEQYF.

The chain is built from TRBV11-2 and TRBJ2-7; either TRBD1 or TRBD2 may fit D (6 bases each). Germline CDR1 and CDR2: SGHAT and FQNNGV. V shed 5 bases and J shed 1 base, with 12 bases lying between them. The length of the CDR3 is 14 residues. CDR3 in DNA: TGTGCCAGCAGCCTGCGGGACACGTCCTACGAGCAGTACTTC. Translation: CASSLRDTSYEQYF.

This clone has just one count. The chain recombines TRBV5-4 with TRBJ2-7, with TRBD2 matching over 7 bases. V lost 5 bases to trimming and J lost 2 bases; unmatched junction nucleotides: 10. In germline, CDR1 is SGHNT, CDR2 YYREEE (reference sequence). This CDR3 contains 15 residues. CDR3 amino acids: CASRPWGEGTYEQYF. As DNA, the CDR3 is TGTGCCAGCAGACCCTGGGGGGAGGGAACCTACGAGCAGTACTTC.

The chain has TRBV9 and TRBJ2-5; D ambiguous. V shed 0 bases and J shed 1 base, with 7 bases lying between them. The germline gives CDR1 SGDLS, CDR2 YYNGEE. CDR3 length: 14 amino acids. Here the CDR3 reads CASSVGNSQETQYF. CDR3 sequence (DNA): TGTGCCAGCAGCGTAGGGAACTCCCAAGAGACCCAGTACTTC.

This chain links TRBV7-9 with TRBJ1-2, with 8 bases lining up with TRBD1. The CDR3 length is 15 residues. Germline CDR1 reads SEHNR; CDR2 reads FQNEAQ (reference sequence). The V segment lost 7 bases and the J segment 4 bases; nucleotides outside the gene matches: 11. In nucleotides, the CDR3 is TGTGCCAGCATCCCAGGGGGCGCGAGGATCTATGGCTACACCTTC. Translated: CASIPGGARIYGYTF. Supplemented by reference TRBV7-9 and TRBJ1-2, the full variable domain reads DTGVSQNPRHKITKRGQNVTFRCDPISEHNRLYWYRQTLGQGPEFLTYFQNEAQLEKSRLLSDRFSAERPKGSFSTLEIQRTEQGDSAMYLCASIPGGARIYGYTFGSGTRLTVV.

The CDR3 nucleotides read TGTGCCAGCAGAGACAGCTCCTACAATGAGCAGTTCTTC. As protein: CASRDSSYNEQFF. V is TRBV7-6 and J is TRBJ2-1, with D tentatively TRBD1 (5 bases). The CDR3 length is 13 residues. The V gene's germline CDR1 is SGHVS and CDR2 FNYEAQ. Trimming shortened V by 6 bases and J by 0 bases, and 6 bases separated the two germline ends.

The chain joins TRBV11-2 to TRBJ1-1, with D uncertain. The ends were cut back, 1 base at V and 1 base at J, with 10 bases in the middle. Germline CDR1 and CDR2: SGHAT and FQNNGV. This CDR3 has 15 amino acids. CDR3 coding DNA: TGTGCCAGCAGCTTAGGGGGATTGAGGAACACTGAAGCTTTCTTT. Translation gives CASSLGGLRNTEAFF.

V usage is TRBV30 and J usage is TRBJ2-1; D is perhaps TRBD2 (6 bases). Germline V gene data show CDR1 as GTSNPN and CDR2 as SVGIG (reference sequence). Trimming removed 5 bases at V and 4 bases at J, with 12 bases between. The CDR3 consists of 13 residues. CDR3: CAWGGLGYNEQFF. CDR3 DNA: TGTGCCTGGGGAGGGTTGGGGTACAATGAGCAGTTCTTC.

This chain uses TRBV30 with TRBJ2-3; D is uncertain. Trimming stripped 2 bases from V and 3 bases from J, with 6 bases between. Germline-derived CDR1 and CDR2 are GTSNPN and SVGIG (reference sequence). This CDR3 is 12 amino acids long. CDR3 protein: CAWSHATDTQYF. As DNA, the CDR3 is TGTGCCTGGAGTCATGCAACAGATACGCAGTATTTT.

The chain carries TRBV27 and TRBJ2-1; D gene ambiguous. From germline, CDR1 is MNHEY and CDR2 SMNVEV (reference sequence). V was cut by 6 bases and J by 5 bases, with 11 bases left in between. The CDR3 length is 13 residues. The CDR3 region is CASSPSPDNEQFF. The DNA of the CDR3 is TGTGCCAGCAGCCCCTCGCCAGACAATGAGCAGTTCTTC.

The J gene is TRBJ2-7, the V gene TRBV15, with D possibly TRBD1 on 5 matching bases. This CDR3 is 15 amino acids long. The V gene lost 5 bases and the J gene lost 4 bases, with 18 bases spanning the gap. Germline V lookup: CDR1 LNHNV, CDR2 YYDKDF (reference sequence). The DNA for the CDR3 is TGTGCCACCAGCCCAGGGCGAGACAGTTCATACGAGCAGTACTTC. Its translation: CATSPGRDSSYEQYF.

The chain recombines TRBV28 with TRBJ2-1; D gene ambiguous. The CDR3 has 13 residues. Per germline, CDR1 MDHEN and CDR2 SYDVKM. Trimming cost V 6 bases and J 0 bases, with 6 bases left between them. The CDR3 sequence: CASSGSSYNEQFF. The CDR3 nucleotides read TGTGCCAGCAGCGGTAGCTCCTACAATGAGCAGTTCTTC.

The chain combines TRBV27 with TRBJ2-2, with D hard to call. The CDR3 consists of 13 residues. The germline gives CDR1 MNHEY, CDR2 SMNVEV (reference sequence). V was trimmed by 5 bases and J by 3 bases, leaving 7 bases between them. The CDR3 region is CASSTAHTGELFF. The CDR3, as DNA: TGTGCCAGCAGTACGGCACACACCGGGGAGCTGTTTTTT.

Written as DNA, the CDR3 is TGTGCCAGCAGCTATACGACAGGTGGATATGGCTACACCTTC. It codes for CASSYTTGGYGYTF. V gene TRBV11-2 combines with J gene TRBJ1-2; D is perhaps TRBD1 (6 bases). This CDR3 is 14 amino acids long. The V end lost 4 bases, the J end lost 5 bases, and 14 bases lay between the germline ends. Germline CDR1 is SGHAT and CDR2 is FQNNGV.

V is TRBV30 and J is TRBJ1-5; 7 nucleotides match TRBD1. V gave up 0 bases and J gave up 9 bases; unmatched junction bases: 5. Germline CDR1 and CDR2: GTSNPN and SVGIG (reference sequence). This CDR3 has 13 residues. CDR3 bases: TGTGCCTGGAGTGTTACAGGGGATGGGCCCCAGCATTTT. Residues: CAWSVTGDGPQHF.